This T cell receptor (beta chain) stems from a study of blood T cell repertoires in COVID-19. Germline CDR1 SGHRS, CDR2 YFSETQ. This CDR3 comprises 15 residues. The ends lost 1 base at V and 0 bases at J; junction bases unmatched: 2. This table comes from immunoSEQ multiplex PCR, and its TCRdb copy is limited to in-frame clones, with some not included. The table records 200,000 to 250,000 clones, 82% of them present only once. Sequencing was performed on peripheral blood. The rearrangement joins TRBV5-1 to TRBJ2-3, with 7 bases aligning to TRBD1. This clonotype was obtained from a woman aged 18-35 years with acute or convalescent COVID-19. CDR3 nucleotides: TGCGCCAGCAGCTTGAGGACAGGCAGCACAGATACGCAGTATTTT. The encoded protein is CASSLRTGSTDTQYF.